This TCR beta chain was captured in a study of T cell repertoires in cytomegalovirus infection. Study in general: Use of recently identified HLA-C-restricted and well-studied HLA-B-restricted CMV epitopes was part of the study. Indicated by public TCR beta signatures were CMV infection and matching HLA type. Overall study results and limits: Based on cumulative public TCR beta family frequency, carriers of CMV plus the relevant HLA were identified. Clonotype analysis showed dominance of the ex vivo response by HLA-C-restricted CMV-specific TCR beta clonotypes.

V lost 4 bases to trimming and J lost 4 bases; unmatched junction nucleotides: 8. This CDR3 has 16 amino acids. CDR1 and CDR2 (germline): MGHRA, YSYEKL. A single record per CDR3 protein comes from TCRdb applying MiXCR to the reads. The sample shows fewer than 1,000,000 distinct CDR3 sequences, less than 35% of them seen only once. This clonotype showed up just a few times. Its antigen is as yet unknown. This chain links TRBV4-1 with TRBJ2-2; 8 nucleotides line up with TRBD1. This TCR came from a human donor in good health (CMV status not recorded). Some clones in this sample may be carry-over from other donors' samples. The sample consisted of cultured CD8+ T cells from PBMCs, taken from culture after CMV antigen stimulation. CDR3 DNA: TGCGCCAGCAGCCTGGCAGGGACAGGACCCACCGGGGAGCTGTTTTTT. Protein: CASSLAGTGPTGELFF.